These 26 T cell receptor beta chains came from one sample sequenced in a study of CD8+ T cells in alopecia areata. As the sequencing template, cDNA was produced by extracting RNA and reverse transcribing it. Clones were read by immunoSEQ multiplex PCR, and TCRdb kept only the in-frame ones, dropping some. The sample shows around 110,000 clones, none of them appearing just once. Sequencing was performed on lesional skin. These receptors were taken from a C3H/HeJ mouse with alopecia areata. This line is of MHC haplotype H2-k.

With regard to this clone: Gene names are the mouse ones. The CDR3 end is not reached by the read, which stops 4 residues before it; the germline J gene fills it in. The chain recombines TRBV13-3 with TRBJ2-7; D gene uncertain. The CDR3 length is 13 residues. The V gene lost 6 bases and the J gene lost 0 bases, with 10 bases spanning the gap. Per the germline V gene, CDR1 is NNHDY and CDR2 is SYVADS. This CDR3 reads CASKSRSSYEQYF. The sequenced CDR3 bases are TGTGCCAGCAAATCCAGGAGCTCCTAT.

Regarding this clone: Each gene name is a mouse one. The read ends 4 residues early relative to the CDR3; the germline J gene fills the gap. The chain carries TRBV13-3 and TRBJ1-4; 10 bases are a match to TRBD1. The CDR3 is made up of 16 amino acids. The V segment lost 4 bases and the J segment 2 bases; nucleotides outside the gene matches: 5. Germline V gives CDR1 NNHDY, CDR2 SYVADS. The sequenced CDR3 bases are TGTGCCAGCAGTTCTCCGGGACAGGGGTCCAACGAA. The encoded protein is CASSSPGQGSNE. The whole CDR3 sequence reads CASSSPGQGSNERLFF.

Concerning this clone itself: Gene names and germline match the mouse. Read coverage stops 4 residues before the CDR3 terminus; the germline J gene supplies the remainder. V and J are TRBV13-3 and TRBJ1-2; 12 positions match TRBD1. Trimming at V came to 1 base and at J to 4 bases, leaving 2 bases not matched to a gene. This CDR3 is 15 amino acids long. In germline, CDR1 is NNHDY, CDR2 SYVADS. This CDR3 is CASSDRDRGLSDYTF. The sequenced part of the CDR3 DNA is TGTGCCAGCAGTGATCGGGACAGGGGGCTCTCC.

A remark on this clone: Gene labels here are mouse ones. The sequence runs out 4 residues before the end of the CDR3; the remainder is reconstructed from the germline J gene. The V gene is TRBV1, the J gene TRBJ2-1; perhaps TRBD2 as D (6 bases). Looked up from germline, CDR1 is NSQYPW and CDR2 is LRSPGD (reference sequence). This CDR3 is 15 amino acids long. The V end lost 3 bases, the J end lost 0 bases, and 9 bases lay between the germline ends. The covered CDR3 bases are TGCACCTGCAGTGCGGGGACTTTTAACTATGCT. Translated: CTCSAGTFNYA. The entire CDR3 protein reads CTCSAGTFNYAEQFF.

In its sample, this clone was seen a few times. Gene names follow the mouse nomenclature. The read terminates 4 residues before the CDR3 end, so the remaining end is supplied by the germline J gene. The chain recombines TRBV13-3 with TRBJ2-1, with 9 bases that match TRBD1. V lost 3 bases, J lost 5 bases, and 9 bases stayed unmatched. This CDR3 spans 16 amino acids. CDR1 and CDR2 (germline): NNHDY, SYVADS. CDR3 protein: CASSGTRDRVDAEQFF. The covered CDR3 bases are TGTGCCAGCAGTGGTACCCGGGACAGGGTGGATGCT.

Details on this clone: Each gene name is a mouse one. The CDR3 end falls 4 residues outside the read, so it is completed with the germline J gene. The chain recombines TRBV17 with TRBJ2-7; D might be TRBD2 (6 bases). V lost 7 bases, J lost 0 bases, and 10 bases lay in between. The CDR3 is made up of 13 amino acids. Germline V CDR1 and CDR2: MNHDT, YYDKIL. The CDR3 protein is CASTLGSSYEQYF. CDR3 DNA (partial): TGTGCTAGCACCCTGGGGAGCTCCTAT.

Details on this clone: The gene symbols are mouse symbols. The read ends 4 residues shy of where the CDR3 ends; the end is completed using the germline J gene. Other DNA sequences in this specimen translate into the identical CDR3. The chain links TRBV13-3 to TRBJ1-2; 9 nucleotides line up with TRBD1. J was trimmed by 0 bases and V by 1 base; bases with no gene match: 4. The CDR3 consists of 16 residues. The V gene's germline CDR1 is NNHDY and CDR2 SYVADS. CDR3: CASSDPGQGSNSDYTF. The DNA read from the CDR3 is TGTGCCAGCAGTGATCCGGGACAGGGATCAAACTCC.

This clone was seen a few times. Gene names are the mouse ones. The read finishes 4 residues shy of the CDR3 end, and the germline J gene is used to complete it. In the same sample, other DNA sequences code for this CDR3. The chain links TRBV13-3 to TRBJ2-1; 11 bases are a match to TRBD2. Germline V gene data show CDR1 as NNHDY and CDR2 as SYVADS. V dropped 5 bases and J dropped 3; count of bases not matched to a gene: 7. There are 16 residues in the CDR3. The covered CDR3 bases are TGTGCCAGCAGCACCGGGACTGGGGGATTCTATGCT. Its translation is CASSTGTGGFYA. The entire CDR3 reads CASSTGTGGFYAEQFF.

The sample holds a few counts of this clone. Gene names follow the mouse nomenclature. The read terminates 4 residues before the CDR3 end, so the remaining end is supplied by the germline J gene. The chain employs TRBV17 and TRBJ2-2; 9 positions match TRBD2. V gave up 3 bases and J gave up 0 bases; unmatched junction bases: 2. Germline assignment: CDR1 MNHDT and CDR2 YYDKIL. This CDR3 contains 16 residues. CDR3 in amino acids: CASSRGTGTNTGQLYF. The sequenced CDR3 bases are TGTGCTAGCAGTAGGGGGACTGGGACAAACACCGGG.

This clone was detected only a few times. Here the gene names and germline are mouse. The read stops 4 residues short of the end of the CDR3; the missing end is completed from the germline J gene. This sequence joins TRBV13-3 and TRBJ1-2; TRBD1 matches 7 bases. The CDR3 totals 16 residues. Germline CDR1 reads NNHDY; CDR2 reads SYVADS. J was trimmed by 0 bases and V by 3 bases; bases with no gene match: 8. The CDR3 reads CASSALRTGSNSDYTF. CDR3 DNA, as far as it was read: TGTGCCAGCAGTGCCCTCCGGACAGGTTCAAACTCC.

To note about this clone: All gene names here are mouse names. The read stops 4 residues short of the end of the CDR3; the missing end is completed from the germline J gene. The chain employs TRBV19 and TRBJ1-4; TRBD1 is a possible D gene (6 bases). The CDR3 is 14 residues long. CDR1 is FNHDT and CDR2 is SITEND in the germline V gene (reference sequence). V lost 5 bases and J lost 4, with 12 bases in between. The part of the CDR3 DNA that was read is TGTGCCAGCAGCGGGACATACCTCAACGAA. Its protein product is CASSGTYLNE. The entire CDR3 reads CASSGTYLNERLFF.

Of note for this clone: The genes and germline here are from mouse. The CDR3 end lies 4 residues beyond the end of the read and is filled in from the germline J gene. J is TRBJ2-7 and V is TRBV1, with TRBD1 identical over 11 bases. The germline CDR1 and CDR2 sequences are NSQYPW and LRSPGD (reference sequence). This CDR3 spans 16 amino acids. The sequenced CDR3 bases are TGCACCTGCAGTGCAGATCGGACAGGGGGCCTTTAT. Protein: CTCSADRTGGLY. The complete CDR3 reads CTCSADRTGGLYEQYF.

In the case of this clone: Genes and germline are mouse. The read ends 4 residues shy of where the CDR3 ends; the end is completed using the germline J gene. This sample includes further DNA sequences coding for the same CDR3. The chain joins TRBV13-3 to TRBJ2-2; 11 bases agree with TRBD2. Germline-derived CDR1 and CDR2 are NNHDY and SYVADS. Trimming took 4 bases from V and 6 from J; bases not matched to a gene: 5. The CDR3 contains 15 residues. The chain's CDR3 is CASSSGTGGPGQLYF. The sequenced CDR3 bases are TGTGCCAGCAGTTCCGGGACTGGGGGTCCCGGG.

Details on this clone: The listed genes are named as in mouse. The read falls 4 residues short of the CDR3 end, and the missing part is taken from the germline J gene. The chain employs TRBV19 and TRBJ1-2, with TRBD1 identical over 9 bases. Germline V lookup: CDR1 FNHDT, CDR2 SITEND (reference sequence). The length of the CDR3 is 15 residues. After removal of 1 base from V and 4 bases from J, the junction contained 5 bases not matched to a gene. CDR3: CASSITGGAGSDYTF. The CDR3 bases that were read are TGTGCCAGCAGTATAACAGGGGGCGCGGGCTCC.

In this sample, this clone turned up a few times. Each gene name is a mouse one. The sequenced fragment ends 4 residues before the CDR3 boundary, so the rest is inferred from the germline J gene. This sequence joins TRBV1 and TRBJ2-5; 7 nucleotides match TRBD1. The CDR3 extends over 13 amino acids. Germline V gene sequence: CDR1 NSQYPW, CDR2 LRSPGD (reference sequence). The junction had 2 bases not matched to a gene; V was cut back by 6 bases and J by 2 bases. CDR3 DNA, as far as it was read: TGCACCTGCAGGGGACAGTCCCAAGAC. Protein: CTCRGQSQD. The entire CDR3 is CTCRGQSQDTQYF.

A remark on this clone: Germline and genes here are mouse. The read ends 4 residues shy of where the CDR3 ends; the end is completed using the germline J gene. This chain links TRBV17 with TRBJ1-1; maybe TRBD1 (6 bases). The CDR3 has 13 amino acids. Germline CDR1 MNHDT, CDR2 YYDKIL. CDR3 bases read: TGTGCTAGCAGTCCCCCCGGGACATCA. It encodes CASSPPGTS. The complete CDR3 sequence is CASSPPGTSEVFF.

In regard to this clone: Mouse gene names apply. The read ends 4 residues early relative to the CDR3; the germline J gene fills the gap. The chain has TRBV17 and TRBJ1-4; 10 bases agree with TRBD1. CDR3 length: 14 residues. CDR1 and CDR2 (germline): MNHDT, YYDKIL. The CDR3 is CASSVTGGGERLFF. The CDR3 DNA, read in part, is TGTGCTAGCAGTGTGACAGGGGGCGGCGAA. Based on the CDR3 plus reference TRBV17 and TRBJ1-4, the full variable domain is DTTVKQNPRYKLARVGKPVNLICSQTMNHDTMYWYQKKPNQAPKLLLFYYDKILNREADTFEKFQSSRPNNSFCSLYIGSAGLEYSAMYLCASSVTGGGERLFFGHGTKLSVL.

This clone was observed a few times. Gene and germline names: mouse. The CDR3 end lies 4 residues beyond the end of the read and is filled in from the germline J gene. The gene calls are TRBV13-2 and TRBJ2-1; 8 bases agree with TRBD2. The CDR3 has 13 amino acids. Germline-derived CDR1 and CDR2 are NNHNN and SYGAGS (reference sequence). V shed 5 bases and J 3 bases; nucleotides not matched to a gene: 1. The CDR3 region is CASGGLVYAEQFF. Partial CDR3 DNA: TGTGCCAGCGGGGGACTGGTCTATGCT.

About this clone: Gene names are mouse gene names. The sequenced fragment ends 4 residues before the CDR3 boundary, so the rest is inferred from the germline J gene. The V gene is TRBV19, the J gene TRBJ2-5, with TRBD2 matching over 11 bases. The CDR3 has 15 residues. Germline CDR1 reads FNHDT; CDR2 reads SITEND (reference sequence). Incomplete CDR3 DNA: TGTGCCAGCAGTTCCCCGGACTGGGGGGAAGAC. Protein product: CASSSPDWGED. In full, the CDR3 reads CASSSPDWGEDTQYF.

This clone was counted between two and nine times. The gene names given are mouse names. The read falls 4 residues short of the CDR3 end, and the missing part is taken from the germline J gene. This rearrangement joins TRBV13-1 to TRBJ2-7, with 8 bases matching TRBD2. Germline V lookup: CDR1 NSHNY, CDR2 SYGAGN. The J segment lost 1 base and the V segment lost 5 bases, leaving 2 bases of the junction unmatched. CDR3 size: 13 residues. The part of the CDR3 DNA that was read is TGTGCCAGCAGAAACTGGGGGTCCTAT. Encoded protein: CASRNWGSY. The full CDR3 protein reads CASRNWGSYEQYF.

A note on this clone: All gene names here are mouse names. The CDR3 DNA, read in part, is TGTGCCTGGACCCGGACTGGGGCTAGTGCAGAA. Encoded protein: CAWTRTGASAE. The full CDR3 protein reads CAWTRTGASAETLYF. This chain connects TRBV31 to TRBJ2-3; TRBD2 matches at 9 bases. The read comes to an end 4 residues before the CDR3 does, leaving the germline J gene to fill in the end. V lost 4 bases, J lost 0 bases, and 5 bases stayed unmatched. CDR1 is GKSSPN, CDR2 SITVG, per germline. The CDR3 is made up of 15 amino acids.

This clone was seen more than once but under ten times. The germline and genes are mouse ones. The read halts 4 residues ahead of the CDR3 end, with the missing end drawn from the germline J gene. The chain is built from TRBV13-3 and TRBJ2-5, with 8 positions matching TRBD2. CDR3 length: 15 amino acids. Germline assignment: CDR1 NNHDY and CDR2 SYVADS. CDR3 DNA (partial): TGTGCCAGCAGTGATGCTCTGGGGGGAAGGGAC. Its translation is CASSDALGGRD. The complete CDR3 sequence is CASSDALGGRDTQYF.

This clone occurred a few times. The gene symbols are mouse symbols. The read halts 4 residues ahead of the CDR3 end, with the missing end drawn from the germline J gene. V usage is TRBV1 and J usage is TRBJ2-7, with 9 nucleotides matching TRBD1. Germline loops: CDR1 NSQYPW, CDR2 LRSPGD (reference sequence). This CDR3 is built from 15 residues. The CDR3: CTCSADYRGLYEQYF. The part of the CDR3 DNA that was read is TGCACCTGCAGTGCAGATTACAGGGGGCTGTAT.

This clone occurred a few times. The gene names given are mouse names. The read ends 4 residues before the CDR3 terminus; that terminus is restored from the germline J gene. The V and J genes are TRBV13-2 and TRBJ2-5; tentative D call: TRBD2 (6 bases). Germline loops: CDR1 NNHNN, CDR2 SYGAGS (reference sequence). V was cut by 2 bases and J by 0 bases, with 10 bases left in between. The CDR3 consists of 15 residues. The CDR3 DNA, read in part, is TGTGCCAGCGGTGACGTGGGGGTCAACCAAGAC. This translates into CASGDVGVNQD. The full CDR3 protein is CASGDVGVNQDTQYF.

In this sample, this clone turned up a few times. The gene names given are mouse names. The read halts 4 residues ahead of the CDR3 end, with the missing end drawn from the germline J gene. The chain is built from TRBV17 and TRBJ2-1; the D gene is possibly TRBD1 (6 bases). The CDR3 extends over 15 amino acids. V lost 1 base and J lost 3, with 10 bases in between. In germline, CDR1 is MNHDT, CDR2 YYDKIL. This chain's CDR3 is CASSRGRDIYAEQFF. The sequenced CDR3 bases are TGTGCTAGCAGTAGAGGCCGGGACATCTATGCT.

This clone was seen a few times. Genes here carry mouse names. The sequence runs out 4 residues before the end of the CDR3; the remainder is reconstructed from the germline J gene. The chain carries TRBV13-3 and TRBJ2-7; a weak D match, TRBD1 (5 bases). Trimming left V 5 bases short and J 3 bases short, with 12 bases between. The CDR3 contains 13 residues. The germline gives CDR1 NNHDY, CDR2 SYVADS. Incomplete CDR3 DNA: TGTGCCAGCAGCTACGGACAAAACTAT. It specifies CASSYGQNY. The complete CDR3 reads CASSYGQNYEQYF.